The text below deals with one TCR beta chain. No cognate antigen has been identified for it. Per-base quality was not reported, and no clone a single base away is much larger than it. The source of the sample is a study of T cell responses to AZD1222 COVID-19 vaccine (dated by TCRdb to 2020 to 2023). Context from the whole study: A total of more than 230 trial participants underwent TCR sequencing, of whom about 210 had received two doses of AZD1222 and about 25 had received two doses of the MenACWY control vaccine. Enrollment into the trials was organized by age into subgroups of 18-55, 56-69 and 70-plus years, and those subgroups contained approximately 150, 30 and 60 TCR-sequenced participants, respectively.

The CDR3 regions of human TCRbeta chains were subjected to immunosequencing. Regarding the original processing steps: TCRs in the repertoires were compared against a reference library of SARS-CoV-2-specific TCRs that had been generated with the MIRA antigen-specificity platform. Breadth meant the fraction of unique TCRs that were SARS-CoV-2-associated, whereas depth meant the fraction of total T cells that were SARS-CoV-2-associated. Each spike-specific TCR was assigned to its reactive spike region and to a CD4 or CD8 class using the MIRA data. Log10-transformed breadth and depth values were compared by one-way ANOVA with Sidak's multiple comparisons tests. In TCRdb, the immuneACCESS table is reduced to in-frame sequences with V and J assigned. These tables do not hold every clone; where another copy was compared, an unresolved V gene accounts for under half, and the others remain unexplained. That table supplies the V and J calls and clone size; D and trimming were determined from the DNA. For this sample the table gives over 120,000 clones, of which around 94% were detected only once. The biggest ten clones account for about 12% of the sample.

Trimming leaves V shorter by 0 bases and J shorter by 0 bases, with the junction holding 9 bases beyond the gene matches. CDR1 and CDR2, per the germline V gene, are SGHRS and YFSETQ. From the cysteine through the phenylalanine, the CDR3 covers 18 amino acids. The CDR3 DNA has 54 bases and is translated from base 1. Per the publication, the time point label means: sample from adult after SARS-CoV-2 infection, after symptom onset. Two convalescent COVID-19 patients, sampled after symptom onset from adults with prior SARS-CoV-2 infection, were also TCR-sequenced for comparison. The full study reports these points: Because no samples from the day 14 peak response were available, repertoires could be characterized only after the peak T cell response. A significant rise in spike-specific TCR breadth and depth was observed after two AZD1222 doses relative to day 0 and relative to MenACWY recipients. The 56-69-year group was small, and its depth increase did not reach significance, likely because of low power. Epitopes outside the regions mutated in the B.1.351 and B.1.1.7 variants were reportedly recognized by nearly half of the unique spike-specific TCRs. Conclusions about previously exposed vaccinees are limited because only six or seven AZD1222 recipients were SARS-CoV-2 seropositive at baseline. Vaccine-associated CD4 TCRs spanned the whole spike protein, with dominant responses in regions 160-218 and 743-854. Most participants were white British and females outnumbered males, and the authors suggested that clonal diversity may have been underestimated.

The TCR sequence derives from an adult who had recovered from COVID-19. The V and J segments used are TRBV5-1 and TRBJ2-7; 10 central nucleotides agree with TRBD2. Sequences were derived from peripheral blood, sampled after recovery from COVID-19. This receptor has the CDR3 CASSLAGTSVTVSYEQYF. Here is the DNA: TGCGCCAGCAGCTTGGCTGGGACTAGCGTAACAGTCTCCTACGAGCAGTACTTC. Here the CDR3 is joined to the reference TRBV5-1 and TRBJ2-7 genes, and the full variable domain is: KAGVTQTPRYLIKTRGQQVTLSCSPISGHRSVSWYQQTPGQGLQFLFEYFSETQRNKGNFPGRFSGRQFSNSRSEMNVSTLELGDSALYLCASSLAGTSVTVSYEQYFGPGTRLTVT.